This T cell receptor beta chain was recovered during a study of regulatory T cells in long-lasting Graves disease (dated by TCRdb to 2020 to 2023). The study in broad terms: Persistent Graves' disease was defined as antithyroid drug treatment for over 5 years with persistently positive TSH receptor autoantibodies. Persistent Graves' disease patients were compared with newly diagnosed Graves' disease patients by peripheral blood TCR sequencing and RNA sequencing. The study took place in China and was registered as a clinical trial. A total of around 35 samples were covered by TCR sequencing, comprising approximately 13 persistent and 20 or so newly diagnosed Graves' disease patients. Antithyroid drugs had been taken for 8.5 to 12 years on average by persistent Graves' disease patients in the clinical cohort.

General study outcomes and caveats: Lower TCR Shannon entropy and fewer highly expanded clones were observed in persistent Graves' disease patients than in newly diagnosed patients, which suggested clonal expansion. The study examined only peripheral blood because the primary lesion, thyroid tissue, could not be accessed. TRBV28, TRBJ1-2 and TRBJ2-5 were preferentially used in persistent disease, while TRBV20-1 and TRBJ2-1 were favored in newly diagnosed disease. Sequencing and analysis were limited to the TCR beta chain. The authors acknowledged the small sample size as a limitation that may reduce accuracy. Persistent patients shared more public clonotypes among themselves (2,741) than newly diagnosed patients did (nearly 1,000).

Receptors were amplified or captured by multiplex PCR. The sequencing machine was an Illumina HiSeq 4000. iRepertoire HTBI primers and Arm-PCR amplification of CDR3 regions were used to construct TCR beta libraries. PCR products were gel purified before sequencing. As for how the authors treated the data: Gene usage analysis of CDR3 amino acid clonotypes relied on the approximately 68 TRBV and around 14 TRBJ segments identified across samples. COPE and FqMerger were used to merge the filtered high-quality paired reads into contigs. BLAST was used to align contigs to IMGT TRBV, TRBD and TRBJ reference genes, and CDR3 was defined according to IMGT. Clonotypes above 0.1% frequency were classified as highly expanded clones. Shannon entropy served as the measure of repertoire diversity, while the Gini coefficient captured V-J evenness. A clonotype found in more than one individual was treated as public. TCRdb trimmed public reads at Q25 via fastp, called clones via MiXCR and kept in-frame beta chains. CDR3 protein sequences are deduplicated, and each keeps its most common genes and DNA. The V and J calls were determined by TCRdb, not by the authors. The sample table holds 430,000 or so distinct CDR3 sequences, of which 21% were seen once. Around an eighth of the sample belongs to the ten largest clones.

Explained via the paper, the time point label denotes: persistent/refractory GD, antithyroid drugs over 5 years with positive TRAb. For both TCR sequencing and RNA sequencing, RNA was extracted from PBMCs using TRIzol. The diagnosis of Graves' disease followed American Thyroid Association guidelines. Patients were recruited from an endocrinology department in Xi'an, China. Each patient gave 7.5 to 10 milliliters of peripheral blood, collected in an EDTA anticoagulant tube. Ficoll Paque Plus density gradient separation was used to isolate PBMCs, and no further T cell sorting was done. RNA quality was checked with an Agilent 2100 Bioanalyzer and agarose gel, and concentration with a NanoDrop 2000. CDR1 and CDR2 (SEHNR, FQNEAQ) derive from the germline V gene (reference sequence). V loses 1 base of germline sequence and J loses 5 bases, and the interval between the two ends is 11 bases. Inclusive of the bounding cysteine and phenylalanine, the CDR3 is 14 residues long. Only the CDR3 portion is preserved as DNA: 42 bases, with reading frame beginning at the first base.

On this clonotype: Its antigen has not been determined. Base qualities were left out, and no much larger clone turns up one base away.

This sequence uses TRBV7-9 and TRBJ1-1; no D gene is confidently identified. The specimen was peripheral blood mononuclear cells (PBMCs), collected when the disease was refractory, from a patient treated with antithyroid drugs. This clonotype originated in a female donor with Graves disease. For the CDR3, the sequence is CASSLGVWDTEAFF. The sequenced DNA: TGTGCCAGCAGCTTAGGGGTGTGGGATACTGAAGCTTTCTTT.